The rows below give T cell receptor beta chains drawn from one sample of a study of blood T cells in healthy people across ages. Each CDR3 protein gets one entry after TCRdb re-called the 5' RACE reads with MiXCR. The sample holds about 570,000 distinct CDR3 sequences; 25% to 30% are singletons and the top ten take roughly 18%. Sequencing was performed on blood. Receptor source: a woman aged 70 to 79 in good health. Each CDR3 is given with its conserved first and last residue. A D gene is named only where the DNA matches it firmly. Clone sizes are given selectively: once, few, many, or a class where the clone is expanded.

few	NA	TRBJ1-2	TRBV7-3	TGTGCCAGCAGCTTCGATTCGGGTGACTACACCTTC	CASSFDSGDYTF
NA	NA	TRBJ2-2	TRBV5-1	TGCGCCAGCAAAAAAGAGTCTAACACGGGGGAGCTGTTTTTT	CASKKESNTGELFF
many	TRBD1	TRBJ1-1	TRBV10-3	TGTGCCATCACAGATGACAGGGCCGCGAAGAACACTGAAGCTTTCTTT	CAITDDRAAKNTEAFF
NA	NA	TRBJ2-7	TRBV18	TGTGCCAGCTCACCACCGACTGCCTCGAGCTACGAGCAGTACTTC	CASSPPTASSYEQYF
NA	NA	TRBJ2-3	TRBV7-8	TGTGCCAGCAGCTTAGGAGCCCTCCTCCCGTATTTT	CASSLGALLPYF
few	NA	TRBJ2-5	TRBV4-1	TGCGCCAGCAGCCATAGCGCGGCACGCCAAGAGTCTCAGTACTTC	CASSHSAARQESQYF
few	NA	TRBJ1-5	TRBV12-3/TRBV12-4	TGTGCCAGCAGTTTATCAGATCAGCCCCAGCATTTT	CASSLSDQPQHF
NA	NA	TRBJ2-3	TRBV5-1	TGCGCCAGCAGCCCTTCCCCACCAAGCACAGATACGCAGTATTTT	CASSPSPPSTDTQYF
NA	NA	TRBJ1-3	TRBV7-8	TGTGCCAGCAGCAGCGGTAAACTCTCTGGAAACACCATATATTTT	CASSSGKLSGNTIYF
NA	NA	TRBJ2-3	TRBV23-1	TGCGCCAGCAGTCAATCGAGCAGAATCCCAGATACGCAGTATTTT	CASSQSSRIPDTQYF
few	NA	TRBJ2-5	TRBV29-1	TGCAGCGTGTTAGGAGGGGCCCCTGGGGAGACCCAGTACTTC	CSVLGGAPGETQYF
few	TRBD2	TRBJ2-5	TRBV25-1	TGTGCCAGCAGTGGGACTAGCATGGAGACCCAGTACTTC	CASSGTSMETQYF
NA	TRBD2	TRBJ2-5	TRBV12-3/TRBV12-4	TGTGCCAGCAGTACGGACAGCGGGAGGACCCAGTACTTC	CASSTDSGRTQYF
NA	NA	TRBJ1-6	TRBV20-1	TGCAGTGCTAGTCTGGGCGGCCCCAATTCACCCCTCCACTTT	CSASLGGPNSPLHF
once	NA	TRBJ2-7	TRBV4-3	TGCGCCAGCAGCCTAGCCCTGGACAGCTCCTACGAGCAGTACTTC	CASSLALDSSYEQYF
NA	NA	TRBJ1-5	TRBV5-1	TGCGCCAGCAGCTTGGGGCAGGTGAATCAGCCCCAGCATTTT	CASSLGQVNQPQHF
few	TRBD2	TRBJ2-1	TRBV6-2/TRBV6-3	TGTGCCAGCACCTTGGGAGGGGCCTCCGGGTATGAGCAGTTCTTC	CASTLGGASGYEQFF
few	NA	TRBJ1-1	TRBV6-5	TGTGCCAGCAGTTACTCGATTGGTGAATGGAACACTGAAGCTTTCTTT	CASSYSIGEWNTEAFF
NA	TRBD1	TRBJ1-2	TRBV10-3	TGTGCCATCAGTGATTGGGGACAGAGGACCTATGGCTACACCTTC	CAISDWGQRTYGYTF
NA	NA	TRBJ2-5	TRBV24-1	TGTGCCACCGAGGGGAGAGGGACCCGGGAGACCCAGTACTTC	CATEGRGTRETQYF
NA	NA	TRBJ2-2	TRBV15	TGTGCCACCAGCAGAGATTCGGCCGGGGAGCTGTTTTTT	CATSRDSAGELFF
few	NA	TRBJ1-3	TRBV7-2	TGTGCCAGCAGCTCGGGGTTTGGGAGTCTCTCTGGAAACACCATATATTTT	CASSSGFGSLSGNTIYF
NA	TRBD2	TRBJ2-1	TRBV6-2/TRBV6-3	TGTGCCAGCAGTTACTTTCTAGCGGGGGGGACTCCTGGCAATGAGCAGTTCTTC	CASSYFLAGGTPGNEQFF
NA	TRBD2	TRBJ2-7	TRBV20-1	TGCAGTGCTAGTCCCGGGACTAGCGGGTACGAGCAGTACTTC	CSASPGTSGYEQYF
once	NA	TRBJ1-6	TRBV15	TGTGCCACCAGCAGAGAAATAAATTCACCCCTCCACTTT	CATSREINSPLHF
few	NA	TRBJ2-1	TRBV5-1	TGCGCCAGCAGCTTGGAGGGCCCTGAGCAGTTCTTC	CASSLEGPEQFF
NA	TRBD1	TRBJ2-5	TRBV29-1	TGCAGCGTTGGCCCAACAGGGGTCCGGGAGACCCAGTACTTC	CSVGPTGVRETQYF
few	NA	TRBJ2-6	TRBV6-4	TGTGCCAGCAGTGAGTTCACTGGGGCCAGCGTCCTGACTTTC	CASSEFTGASVLTF
few	NA	TRBJ1-4	TRBV18	TGTGCCAGCTCACCAGGAGACCCAATGGGTGAAAAACTGTTTTTT	CASSPGDPMGEKLFF
few	NA	TRBJ2-1	TRBV29-1	TGCAGCGTTGAATGGCATGAGCAGTTCTTC	CSVEWHEQFF
NA	TRBD2	TRBJ2-5	TRBV3-1	TGTGCCAGCAGCCGGGGGACTAGCTCTGAAGAGACCCAGTACTTC	CASSRGTSSEETQYF
few	TRBD1	TRBJ2-5	TRBV29-1	TGCAGCGTCGGGACAGGGGGAACCCAGTACTTC	CSVGTGGTQYF
few	NA	TRBJ1-3	TRBV27	TGTGCCAGCAGTCCTATTTCAATGGTTGGAGGAAACACCATATATTTT	CASSPISMVGGNTIYF
NA	TRBD2	TRBJ2-1	TRBV15	TGTGCCACCAGCAGAGATAGGGGAACTAGCGCCCAGTTCTTC	CATSRDRGTSAQFF
NA	TRBD2	TRBJ2-1	TRBV7-9	TGTGCCAGCAGCTCACGTGGTAGCGGGAATGAGCAGTTCTTC	CASSSRGSGNEQFF
few	NA	TRBJ2-5	TRBV5-1	TGCGCCAGCAGCTTGGCCATGGCATCCTCCGCGGAGACCCAGTACTTC	CASSLAMASSAETQYF
NA	NA	TRBJ1-2	TRBV9	TGTGCCAGCAGCGTTGGGACACAACCGTATGGCTACACCTTC	CASSVGTQPYGYTF
NA	TRBD2	TRBJ2-5	TRBV7-2	TGTGCCAGCAGCTGGATGGGACTAGGAGAGACCCAGTACTTC	CASSWMGLGETQYF
NA	NA	TRBJ2-4	TRBV29-1	TGCAGCGTTGCCCCGACAGCCCAGAGAAACATTCAGTACTTC	CSVAPTAQRNIQYF
NA	NA	TRBJ2-6	TRBV3-1	TGTGCCAGCAGCCAAGATCCGAGACAGAGGGACTCTGGGGCCAACGTCCTGACTTTC	CASSQDPRQRDSGANVLTF
few	TRBD1	TRBJ1-1	TRBV29-1	TGCAGCGTTGAGTCAGGGGGTGGCACTGAAGCTTTCTTT	CSVESGGGTEAFF
NA	TRBD1	TRBJ1-2	TRBV4-2	TGTGCCGGCAGCCCCCGTGCAGGGGGCAGCTATGGCTACACCTTC	CAGSPRAGGSYGYTF
few	NA	TRBJ2-7	TRBV6-2/TRBV6-3	TGTGCCAGCAGTTTCAGGGGATTGAACTACGAGCAGTACTTC	CASSFRGLNYEQYF
NA	NA	TRBJ1-3	TRBV24-1	TGTGCCACCAGTGATCACTTACAGGGATCGTATGGAAACACCATATATTTT	CATSDHLQGSYGNTIYF
NA	TRBD1	TRBJ1-5	TRBV20-1	TGCAGTGCGCGTCAGGGGGGTCAGCCCCAGCATTTT	CSARQGGQPQHF
few	NA	TRBJ2-1	TRBV28	TGTGCCAGCAGTTTAGGAGGGGCCAATGAGCGGCTCTTC	CASSLGGANERLF
NA	NA	TRBJ1-1	TRBV5-5	TGTGCCAGCAGCCCCAGAGTCATGAACACTGAAGCTTTCTTT	CASSPRVMNTEAFF
NA	TRBD2	TRBJ2-3	TRBV28	TGTGCCAGCAAACGGAGCGGGGGGGTCACAGATACGCAGTATTTT	CASKRSGGVTDTQYF
NA	NA	TRBJ2-1	TRBV5-1	TGCGCCAGCAGCCATCTGGCCCCGAGGGGTGAGCAGTTCTTC	CASSHLAPRGEQFF
NA	NA	TRBJ2-2	TRBV20-1	TGCGGTGCAAAAGGACTCAGGAACACCGGGGAGCTGTTTTTT	CGAKGLRNTGELFF
few	TRBD1	TRBJ2-7	TRBV13	TGTGCCAGCAGCCCCAACAGGGGGGAGCAGTACTTC	CASSPNRGEQYF
NA	TRBD1	TRBJ2-2	TRBV5-1	TGCGCCAGCAGCATCGGACAGGGGGCCATCGGGGAGCTGTTTTTT	CASSIGQGAIGELFF
many	TRBD1	TRBJ2-5	TRBV20-1	TGCAGTGCTGCGGACAGGGAAGAGACCCAGTACTTC	CSAADREETQYF